This passage covers 26 T cell receptor beta chains from one sample sequenced in a study of identical twins. TCRdb analysed the 5' RACE reads with MiXCR anew, one entry per CDR3 protein. Of just over 450,000 distinct CDR3 sequences detected, 13% to 15% appear once; the ten largest clones hold about 0.53%. This same sample was also part of a study on yellow fever vaccine responses in identical twins.

The material sequenced was CD4+ T cells sorted from blood. The receptor source for this set is a woman between 18 and 29 years old in good health.

This clonotype came up a few times. The chain links TRBV5-1 to TRBJ2-5; D unresolved. Per germline, CDR1 SGHRS and CDR2 YFSETQ. Between the trimmed V and J ends, which lost 0 bases and 4 bases, there was a span of 7 bases. CDR3 length: 13 residues. The CDR3 nucleotides read TGCGCCAGCAGCTTGGGACCTACAGAGACCCAGTACTTC. It encodes CASSLGPTETQYF. The variable domain in full, completed from reference TRBV5-1 and TRBJ2-5, reads KAGVTQTPRYLIKTRGQQVTLSCSPISGHRSVSWYQQTPGQGLQFLFEYFSETQRNKGNFPGRFSGRQFSNSRSEMNVSTLELGDSALYLCASSLGPTETQYFGPGTRLLVL.

V is TRBV14 and J is TRBJ1-6, with D perhaps matching TRBD1 (6 bases). The CDR3 extends over 15 amino acids. Germline V CDR1 and CDR2: SGHDN, FVKESK. Between the trimmed V and J ends, which lost 4 bases and 7 bases, there was a span of 14 bases. Written as DNA, the CDR3 is TGTGCCAGCAGCCCAACGACAGGCCCCAATTCACCCCTCCACTTT. Protein: CASSPTTGPNSPLHF.

There are a few counts of this clonotype. The CDR3 DNA reads TGCGCCAGCAGCTTTTCCGGGTCCTTGGAGACCCAGTACTTC. Its translation is CASSFSGSLETQYF. The chain combines TRBV5-1 with TRBJ2-5, with D unresolved. Germline CDR1 SGHRS, CDR2 YFSETQ. Trimming took off 2 bases at V and 5 bases at J, with 13 bases between the two ends. The length of the CDR3 is 14 residues. The entire variable domain, with the rest obtained from reference TRBV5-1 and TRBJ2-5, is as follows: KAGVTQTPRYLIKTRGQQVTLSCSPISGHRSVSWYQQTPGQGLQFLFEYFSETQRNKGNFPGRFSGRQFSNSRSEMNVSTLELGDSALYLCASSFSGSLETQYFGPGTRLLVL.

This clonotype was detected a few times. The J gene is TRBJ2-3, the V gene TRBV7-2; the D gene is possibly TRBD2 (5 bases). Deletions cut 3 bases from V and 1 base from J, with 11 bases between. This CDR3 spans 15 amino acids. Germline V gives CDR1 SGHTA, CDR2 FQGNSA. The CDR3 nucleotides are TGTGCCAGCAGCTTCACCGGGAAAGGCACAGATACGCAGTATTTT. Its protein is CASSFTGKGTDTQYF.

This clonotype has just a few counts. The rearrangement uses TRBV15 and TRBJ2-3; tentative D call: TRBD2 (6 bases). Per germline, CDR1 LNHNV and CDR2 YYDKDF (reference sequence). The V gene lost 0 bases and the J gene lost 2 bases, with 18 bases spanning the gap. The CDR3 runs 18 residues. CDR3 nucleotide sequence: TGTGCCACCAGCAGAGATCTCCCCCTGGGACTTAACACAGATACGCAGTATTTT. It translates to CATSRDLPLGLNTDTQYF.

The chain employs TRBV20-1 and TRBJ1-5; D gene ambiguous. The germline V gene encodes CDR1 DFQATT and CDR2 SNEGSKA (reference sequence). The length of the CDR3 is 14 residues. Trimming stripped 3 bases from V and 0 bases from J, with 9 bases between. CDR3 nucleotide sequence: TGCAGTGCTAGTTGGGTCGATAGCAATCAGCCCCAGCATTTT. Its translation: CSASWVDSNQPQHF.

The V gene is TRBV27, the J gene TRBJ2-1; TRBD2 matches 11 bases. Germline CDR1 reads MNHEY; CDR2 reads SMNVEV (reference sequence). V trimming: 5 bases; J trimming: 1 base; junction bases outside the gene matches: 10. The CDR3 loop spans 18 amino acids. Here the CDR3 DNA reads TGTGCCAGCAGTCCGCTGGGTAGCGGGAGGGTATCCTACAATGAGCAGTTCTTC. Residues: CASSPLGSGRVSYNEQFF.

This clonotype was counted a few times. V gene TRBV29-1 combines with J gene TRBJ2-7, with D perhaps assigned TRBD1 or TRBD2 (5 bases each). The CDR3 consists of 12 residues. V was shortened by 7 bases and J by 2 bases, with 12 bases between the two germline ends. Germline CDR1 is SQVTM and CDR2 is ANQGSEA. This CDR3 is CSGRDGPYEQYF. Written as DNA, the CDR3 is TGCAGCGGCCGGGACGGCCCCTACGAGCAGTACTTC.

V gene TRBV12-3 or TRBV12-4 combines with J gene TRBJ1-1, with D maybe TRBD1 (6 bases). This CDR3 is 13 amino acids long. With 5 bases removed from V and 7 bases from J, the gap between germline ends came to 14 bases. This chain's CDR3 is CASSHPTGYEAFF. In nucleotides, the CDR3 is TGTGCCAGCAGTCACCCGACAGGCTATGAAGCTTTCTTT.

This clonotype was observed a handful of times. This chain links TRBV7-9 with TRBJ2-7, with 8 bases identical to TRBD1. The CDR3 spans 15 residues. V shed 7 bases and J 0 bases; nucleotides not matched to a gene: 8. The germline gives CDR1 SEHNR, CDR2 FQNEAQ (reference sequence). The CDR3 DNA reads TGTGCCAGCACCCAGGGGGCCTTGAACTCCTACGAGCAGTACTTC. Translating it yields CASTQGALNSYEQYF.

This rearrangement joins TRBV12-3 or TRBV12-4 to TRBJ2-3; D possibly uses TRBD1 or TRBD2 (5 bases each). V dropped 6 bases and J dropped 9 bases, with 13 bases sitting between them. The CDR3 sequence is 12 residues long. The CDR3 bases are TGTGCCAGCAGCCGGGGCAGTGGAACGCAGTATTTT. It is translated as CASSRGSGTQYF.

The chain has TRBV20-1 and TRBJ2-5; TRBD2 matches 9 bases. Trimming at V came to 5 bases and at J to 2 bases, leaving 9 bases not matched to a gene. The CDR3 length is 15 residues. Germline CDR1 and CDR2: DFQATT and SNEGSKA (reference sequence). The CDR3 DNA follows: TGCAGTGCTCTGCCCCTAGCGGGGAATCAAGAGACCCAGTACTTC. Translating gives CSALPLAGNQETQYF.

The chain is built from TRBV30 and TRBJ2-7; possibly TRBD1 for D (6 bases). Germline CDR1 is GTSNPN and CDR2 is SVGIG (reference sequence). The CDR3 totals 13 residues. V dropped 2 bases and J dropped 0 bases, with 8 bases sitting between them. The chain's CDR3 is CAWSLDSSYEQYF. In DNA form, the CDR3 reads TGTGCCTGGAGTCTGGACAGCTCCTACGAGCAGTACTTC.

This clonotype appeared a single time. The rearrangement joins TRBV18 to TRBJ2-1, with D possibly being TRBD2 (7 bases). CDR3 length: 15 residues. V lost 6 bases and J 5 bases, leaving 17 bases between the germline ends. Germline CDR1 reads KGHSH; CDR2 reads LQKENI. DNA of the CDR3: TGTGCCAGCTCCCCGGGGAGCGGGGACAACAATGAGCAGTTCTTC. Residues: CASSPGSGDNNEQFF.

This clonotype has more than one count but fewer than ten. The rearrangement uses TRBV6-2 or TRBV6-3 and TRBJ2-2, with D tentatively TRBD2 (6 bases). CDR1 and CDR2 (germline): MNHEY, SVGEGT. CDR3 length equals 16 residues. Trimming removed 10 bases at V and 1 base at J, with 19 bases between. The CDR3: CATKGLSRRNTGELFF. CDR3 sequence (DNA): TGTGCCACCAAGGGACTCTCGAGAAGGAACACCGGGGAGCTGTTTTTT.

This clonotype appeared a few times. The chain carries TRBV12-3 or TRBV12-4 and TRBJ1-4; D is perhaps TRBD1 (6 bases). CDR3 length: 15 amino acids. The V gene lost 5 bases and the J gene lost 7 bases, with 17 bases spanning the gap. Written as DNA, the CDR3 is TGTGCCAGCAGTCAAATGGGGGGCGGGGGTGAAAAACTGTTTTTT. This translates into CASSQMGGGGEKLFF.

The rearrangement joins TRBV20-1 to TRBJ2-5; 8 bases fit TRBD1. This CDR3 has 14 residues. Germline values: CDR1 DFQATT, CDR2 SNEGSKA (reference sequence). V trimming: 3 bases; J trimming: 2 bases; junction bases outside the gene matches: 5. CDR3 sequence: CSARGGQGQETQYF. The CDR3 nucleotides read TGCAGTGCTAGGGGTGGACAGGGACAAGAGACCCAGTACTTC.

V gene TRBV7-9 combines with J gene TRBJ1-4; D may be TRBD1 (5 bases). CDR3 size: 15 residues. Germline lookup yields CDR1 SEHNR and CDR2 FQNEAQ (reference sequence). Trimming left V 1 base short and J 7 bases short, with 13 bases between. The CDR3: CASSLGAGLGEKLFF. CDR3 in DNA: TGTGCCAGCAGCTTAGGTGCAGGGTTGGGTGAAAAACTGTTTTTT.

In this sample, this clonotype turned up a few times. CDR3 sequence (DNA): TGTGCCACCAGCAGAGAAGGGGGGACGGTCAATGAGCAGTTCTTC. It specifies CATSREGGTVNEQFF. The rearrangement links TRBV15 to TRBJ2-1; D is tentatively TRBD1 or TRBD2 (6 bases each). CDR1 LNHNV and CDR2 YYDKDF come from the germline V gene (reference sequence). This CDR3 has 15 amino acids. Trimming took off 0 bases at V and 6 bases at J, with 12 bases between the two ends.

In this sample, this clonotype turned up a few times. The chain links TRBV28 to TRBJ2-3; 8 bases are a match to TRBD1. With V trimmed by 10 bases and J by 4 bases, 7 bases remained unmatched. Germline CDR1 and CDR2: MDHEN and SYDVKM. This CDR3 has 13 amino acids. DNA for the CDR3: TGTGCCATTACCCAACAGGGGGCAGATACGCAGTATTTT. Its translation: CAITQQGADTQYF.

This clonotype was found a few times. The V gene is TRBV6-1, the J gene TRBJ2-7; 8 bases are shared with TRBD2. Germline-derived CDR1 and CDR2 are MNHNS and SASEGT. The junction had 7 bases not matched to a gene; V was cut back by 6 bases and J by 6 bases. This CDR3 comprises 13 residues. The CDR3 DNA follows: TGTGCCAGCAGGGGAGTAGCGGGACGCGAGCAGTACTTC. This sequence encodes CASRGVAGREQYF.

This clonotype occurred a few times. The chain has TRBV9 and TRBJ2-5; no clear D gene. V was pared by 0 bases and J by 1 base, with 7 bases between. Germline CDR1 is SGDLS and CDR2 is YYNGEE. The CDR3 spans 14 residues. The CDR3 sequence is CASSVESTQETQYF. CDR3 nucleotide sequence: TGTGCCAGCAGCGTAGAGTCTACCCAAGAGACCCAGTACTTC.

This chain uses TRBV7-9 with TRBJ2-5, with D perhaps TRBD1 (5 bases). This CDR3 has 15 residues. The V and J ends lost 1 base and 7 bases respectively, with 16 bases between them. CDR1 is SEHNR, CDR2 FQNEAQ, per germline (reference sequence). CDR3 nucleotide sequence: TGTGCCAGCAGCTTAGTAGGATCAGGGCCGGCGACCCAGTACTTC. This translates into CASSLVGSGPATQYF.

The V call is TRBV9, the J call TRBJ2-1; the D is unclear. The CDR3 sequence is 16 residues long. Trimming pared 4 bases from V and 6 bases from J, leaving 20 bases between. Germline V gene lookup returns CDR1 SGDLS and CDR2 YYNGEE. The CDR3 sequence is CASSSRGSGWVNEQFF. In nucleotides, the CDR3 is TGTGCCAGCAGCTCCCGAGGTTCAGGTTGGGTCAATGAGCAGTTCTTC.

This clonotype was counted a few times. The chain employs TRBV11-2 and TRBJ2-1; TRBD2 aligns across 10 bases. After removal of 1 base from V and 0 bases from J, the junction contained 9 bases not matched to a gene. The V gene's germline CDR1 is SGHAT and CDR2 FQNNGV. The CDR3 is 19 residues long. The DNA for the CDR3 is TGTGCCAGCAGCTTAGTGTTAGGGTCTAGCGGGAGCTCCTACAATGAGCAGTTCTTC. The encoded protein is CASSLVLGSSGSSYNEQFF. Based on the CDR3 plus reference TRBV11-2 and TRBJ2-1, the full variable domain is EAGVAQSPRYKIIEKRQSVAFWCNPISGHATLYWYQQILGQGPKLLIQFQNNGVVDDSQLPKDRFSAERLKGVDSTLKIQPAKLEDSAVYLCASSLVLGSSGSSYNEQFFGPGTRLTVL.

Only a few counts were recorded for this clonotype. The chain joins TRBV12-3 or TRBV12-4 to TRBJ2-1; a possible D gene is TRBD1 (6 bases). The V end was cut by 5 bases, the J end by 7 bases, with 12 bases between. The CDR3 is 13 residues long. Here the CDR3 DNA reads TGTGCCAGCAGTCTTTTAGGACAGAATGAGCAGTTCTTC. Its translation: CASSLLGQNEQFF.